Listed here is a single TCR beta chain. This record comes from a study of Graves' ophthalmopathy and Graves' hyperthyroidism. Physicians reached a diagnosis by relying on clinical symptoms, serum thyroxine, TRAb, thyroid ultrasound and orbital computed tomography. The germline CDR1 and CDR2 sequences are SGHDT and YYEEEE. The CDR3 has 14 residues. The germline V and J ends were trimmed by 4 bases and 1 base, with 9 bases remaining between them. Transcripts of RNA were the source for amplifying TCR beta CDR3 regions. First-round RT-PCR used HTBI primers; second-round multiplex PCR followed. Using its own MiXCR run on the multiplex PCR reads, TCRdb lists one record per CDR3 protein. The sample records 560,000 or so distinct CDR3 sequences, roughly 39% being singletons.

This sequence joins TRBV5-6 and TRBJ1-3; D might be TRBD1 (6 bases). The sample comprised peripheral blood or thyroid tissue (not recorded which). The TCR was taken from an adult man with Graves' hyperthyroidism. The CDR3: CASSGGGSGNTIYF. The CDR3 DNA is TGTGCCAGCAGCGGAGGGGGATCTGGAAACACCATATATTTT.